A selection of T cell receptor beta chains follows, all from one sample in a study of regulatory T cells in long-lasting Graves disease. TCRdb analysed the multiplex PCR reads with MiXCR anew, one entry per CDR3 protein. Of 350,000 to 450,000 distinct CDR3 sequences listed, about 23% are singletons. Here the sequenced sample was peripheral blood mononuclear cells (PBMCs), taken when the disease was refractory, from a patient treated with antithyroid drugs. Source of these receptors: a woman aged 40 to 55 with Graves disease. CDR3s include the opening cysteine and the closing phenylalanine or tryptophan. The D gene is left open where the match is weak. A row's size may be missing; if present it is once, few, many or a size class.

len: 15
j_gene: TRBJ2-7
d_gene: -
v_gene: TRBV9
abundance: few
CDR3aa: CASSVGGYDGLEQYF
CDR3nt: TGTGCCAGCAGCGTAGGTGGATATGACGGTCTCGAGCAGTACTTC

len: 15
j_gene: TRBJ1-2
d_gene: -
v_gene: TRBV9
abundance: many
CDR3aa: CASSVGSRDPYGYTF
CDR3nt: TGTGCCAGCAGCGTAGGGAGCAGGGACCCATATGGCTACACCTTC

len: 14
j_gene: TRBJ2-5
d_gene: TRBD2
v_gene: TRBV7-9
abundance: few
CDR3aa: CASSFGGGRETQYF
CDR3nt: TGTGCCAGCAGCTTTGGGGGGGGTCGGGAGACCCAGTACTTC

len: 15
j_gene: TRBJ2-7
d_gene: TRBD1
v_gene: TRBV28
abundance: many
CDR3aa: CASSLRGLREYEQYF
CDR3nt: TGTGCCAGCAGTTTAAGGGGGCTAAGAGAGTACGAGCAGTACTTC

len: 16
j_gene: TRBJ2-6
d_gene: -
v_gene: TRBV2
abundance: many
CDR3aa: CASRFNRVSGANVLTF
CDR3nt: TGTGCCAGCAGATTTAACAGGGTCTCTGGGGCCAACGTCCTGACTTTC

len: 15
j_gene: TRBJ1-5
d_gene: -
v_gene: TRBV6-9
abundance: few
CDR3aa: CASSDSAWGNQPQHF
CDR3nt: TGTGCCAGCAGTGATTCGGCTTGGGGCAATCAGCCCCAGCATTTT

len: 14
j_gene: TRBJ2-7
d_gene: -
v_gene: TRBV28
abundance: many
CDR3aa: CASSWPTDTYEQYF
CDR3nt: TGTGCCAGCAGTTGGCCGACAGATACCTACGAGCAGTACTTC

len: 13
j_gene: TRBJ2-7
d_gene: -
v_gene: TRBV6-1
abundance: many
CDR3aa: CASRQTGSYEQYF
CDR3nt: TGTGCCAGCAGGCAGACTGGAAGTTACGAGCAGTACTTC

len: 15
j_gene: TRBJ2-7
d_gene: -
v_gene: TRBV19
abundance: few
CDR3aa: CASSIDPGGGYEQYF
CDR3nt: TGTGCCAGTAGTATAGATCCGGGCGGAGGCTACGAGCAGTACTTC

len: 13
j_gene: TRBJ1-1
d_gene: -
v_gene: TRBV5-1
abundance: few
CDR3aa: CASSDRENTEAFF
CDR3nt: TGTGCCAGCAGTGACCGGGAAAACACTGAAGCTTTCTTT

len: 17
j_gene: TRBJ1-4
d_gene: -
v_gene: TRBV28
abundance: -
CDR3aa: CASSPALRAPTNEKLFF
CDR3nt: TGTGCCAGCAGCCCCGCACTCAGGGCACCAACTAATGAAAAACTGTTTTTT

len: 15
j_gene: TRBJ2-7
d_gene: -
v_gene: TRBV2
abundance: few
CDR3aa: CASTRSLLYSYEQYF
CDR3nt: TGTGCCAGCACACGGAGCCTCCTCTACTCCTACGAGCAGTACTTC

len: 13
j_gene: TRBJ1-4
d_gene: -
v_gene: TRBV28
abundance: many
CDR3aa: CASGEQFNEKLFF
CDR3nt: TGTGCCAGCGGGGAACAGTTTAATGAAAAACTGTTTTTT

len: 12
j_gene: TRBJ1-1
d_gene: -
v_gene: TRBV7-9
abundance: many
CDR3aa: CASSFGATEAFF
CDR3nt: TGTGCCAGCAGCTTCGGGGCGACTGAAGCTTTCTTT

len: 12
j_gene: TRBJ2-7
d_gene: -
v_gene: TRBV5-1
abundance: many
CDR3aa: CASSLGFYEQYF
CDR3nt: TGTGCCAGCAGCCTGGGGTTCTACGAGCAGTACTTC

len: 16
j_gene: TRBJ1-5
d_gene: -
v_gene: TRBV6-5
abundance: many
CDR3aa: CASSYPFTNSNQPQHF
CDR3nt: TGTGCCAGCAGTTACCCCTTCACAAACAGCAATCAGCCCCAGCATTTT

len: 21
j_gene: TRBJ2-7
d_gene: TRBD1
v_gene: TRBV7-8
abundance: -
CDR3aa: CASSLYSRDRGPGLGYEEQYF
CDR3nt: TGTGCCAGCAGCTTATATTCCCGGGACAGGGGGCCGGGACTAGGTTATGAAGAGCAGTACTTC

len: 14
j_gene: TRBJ2-5
d_gene: TRBD1
v_gene: TRBV28
abundance: many
CDR3aa: CASSPWTGEETQYF
CDR3nt: TGTGCCAGCAGTCCATGGACAGGGGAAGAGACCCAGTACTTC

len: 16
j_gene: TRBJ2-5
d_gene: TRBD2
v_gene: TRBV11-1
abundance: many
CDR3aa: CASSFGLAGGWETQYF
CDR3nt: TGTGCCAGCAGCTTCGGACTAGCGGGAGGCTGGGAGACCCAGTACTTC

len: 13
j_gene: TRBJ2-7
d_gene: TRBD2
v_gene: TRBV30
abundance: once
CDR3aa: CAWRSAGVYEQYF
CDR3nt: TGTGCCTGGAGATCCGCGGGAGTCTACGAGCAGTACTTC

len: 17
j_gene: TRBJ1-3
d_gene: -
v_gene: TRBV5-5
abundance: -
CDR3aa: CASSLRQLKDSGNTIYF
CDR3nt: TGTGCCAGCAGCTTGAGGCAGCTAAAAGACTCTGGAAACACCATATATTTT

len: 14
j_gene: TRBJ2-4
d_gene: -
v_gene: TRBV20-1
abundance: -
CDR3aa: CSAYHHLAKNIQYF
CDR3nt: TGCAGTGCTTACCACCACCTAGCCAAAAACATTCAGTACTTC

len: 14
j_gene: TRBJ2-1
d_gene: -
v_gene: TRBV28
abundance: -
CDR3aa: CASSLPNQEGEQFF
CDR3nt: TGTGCCAGCAGCTTGCCCAATCAGGAGGGTGAGCAGTTCTTC

len: 12
j_gene: TRBJ2-7
d_gene: -
v_gene: TRBV2
abundance: many
CDR3aa: CASRADSYEQYF
CDR3nt: TGTGCCAGCAGGGCAGACTCCTACGAGCAGTACTTC

len: 16
j_gene: TRBJ2-5
d_gene: -
v_gene: TRBV6-1
abundance: many
CDR3aa: CASSGRRLDGWETQYF
CDR3nt: TGTGCCAGCAGTGGACGGCGGCTAGATGGATGGGAGACCCAGTACTTC

len: 13
j_gene: TRBJ2-7
d_gene: TRBD1
v_gene: TRBV28
abundance: -
CDR3aa: CASSPTGVYEQYF
CDR3nt: TGTGCCAGCAGCCCAACAGGGGTGTACGAGCAGTACTTC

len: 13
j_gene: TRBJ2-1
d_gene: -
v_gene: TRBV6-2/TRBV6-3
abundance: -
CDR3aa: CASRNLEENEQFF
CDR3nt: TGTGCCAGCAGAAACCTGGAAGAGAATGAGCAGTTCTTC

len: 15
j_gene: TRBJ1-2
d_gene: TRBD1
v_gene: TRBV3-1
abundance: -
CDR3aa: CASSQELGQGSGYTF
CDR3nt: TGTGCCAGCAGCCAAGAGCTGGGACAGGGGTCCGGCTACACCTTC

len: 18
j_gene: TRBJ2-5
d_gene: TRBD2
v_gene: TRBV5-1
abundance: few
CDR3aa: CASSGPQGLAGVGETQYF
CDR3nt: TGTGCCAGCAGCGGCCCGCAGGGACTAGCGGGAGTGGGGGAGACCCAGTACTTC

len: 14
j_gene: TRBJ1-4
d_gene: TRBD1
v_gene: TRBV30
abundance: -
CDR3aa: CAWSVGTGNEKLFF
CDR3nt: TGTGCCTGGAGTGTAGGGACAGGGAACGAAAAACTGTTTTTT

len: 11
j_gene: TRBJ2-1
d_gene: TRBD2
v_gene: TRBV2
abundance: few
CDR3aa: CASSPGTSYFF
CDR3nt: TGTGCCAGCAGCCCTGGGACTAGCTACTTCTTC

len: 13
j_gene: TRBJ1-2
d_gene: TRBD1
v_gene: TRBV10-3
abundance: -
CDR3aa: CATGTEINYGYTF
CDR3nt: TGTGCCACCGGGACAGAAATTAACTATGGCTACACCTTC

len: 13
j_gene: TRBJ2-7
d_gene: TRBD1
v_gene: TRBV6-9
abundance: many
CDR3aa: CASSLDRGHEQYF
CDR3nt: TGTGCCAGCAGTTTAGACAGGGGCCACGAGCAGTACTTC

len: 15
j_gene: TRBJ2-1
d_gene: TRBD2
v_gene: TRBV27
abundance: -
CDR3aa: CASSSGTSGYNEQFF
CDR3nt: TGTGCCAGCAGTTCCGGGACTAGCGGCTACAATGAGCAGTTCTTC

len: 13
j_gene: TRBJ2-1
d_gene: TRBD1
v_gene: TRBV27
abundance: -
CDR3aa: CASSWDRVNEQFF
CDR3nt: TGTGCCAGCAGTTGGGACAGGGTCAACGAGCAGTTCTTC

len: 14
j_gene: TRBJ2-7
d_gene: -
v_gene: TRBV27
abundance: -
CDR3aa: CASSPGLGAYEQYF
CDR3nt: TGTGCCAGCAGTCCAGGACTGGGAGCCTACGAGCAGTACTTC

len: 14
j_gene: TRBJ2-7
d_gene: -
v_gene: TRBV2
abundance: few
CDR3aa: CAGGDPGQSYEQYF
CDR3nt: TGTGCCGGAGGGGATCCGGGACAGAGCTACGAGCAGTACTTC

len: 16
j_gene: TRBJ2-3
d_gene: TRBD1
v_gene: TRBV10-3
abundance: -
CDR3aa: CAISWPGTGETDTQYF
CDR3nt: TGTGCCATCAGTTGGCCTGGGACAGGGGAGACAGATACGCAGTATTTT

len: 15
j_gene: TRBJ1-5
d_gene: -
v_gene: TRBV20-1
abundance: few
CDR3aa: CSARGLAYGNQPQHF
CDR3nt: TGCAGTGCTAGGGGCCTCGCTTATGGCAATCAGCCCCAGCATTTT

len: 14
j_gene: TRBJ2-2
d_gene: -
v_gene: TRBV6-5
abundance: -
CDR3aa: CASSYSRGVGELFF
CDR3nt: TGTGCCAGCAGTTACTCGCGAGGGGTGGGGGAGCTGTTTTTT

len: 14
j_gene: TRBJ2-3
d_gene: -
v_gene: TRBV28
abundance: -
CDR3aa: CASSLIPGRDTQYF
CDR3nt: TGTGCCAGCAGTTTAATCCCGGGGCGAGATACGCAGTATTTT

len: 14
j_gene: TRBJ1-4
d_gene: -
v_gene: TRBV28
abundance: many
CDR3aa: CASSLLQYNEKLFF
CDR3nt: TGTGCCAGCAGTTTACTACAGTATAATGAAAAACTGTTTTTT

len: 19
j_gene: TRBJ2-2
d_gene: -
v_gene: TRBV6-1
abundance: -
CDR3aa: CASSNRFSKTRRFTGELFF
CDR3nt: TGTGCCAGCAGCAACAGGTTCTCTAAGACTAGGAGGTTCACCGGGGAGCTGTTTTTT

len: 13
j_gene: TRBJ1-1
d_gene: -
v_gene: TRBV19
abundance: -
CDR3aa: CASSMLMNTEAFF
CDR3nt: TGTGCCAGTAGTATGTTGATGAACACTGAAGCTTTCTTT

len: 17
j_gene: TRBJ2-5
d_gene: -
v_gene: TRBV18
abundance: -
CDR3aa: CASSPPDLTRRQETQYF
CDR3nt: TGTGCCAGCTCACCACCAGACCTTACCAGGCGGCAAGAGACCCAGTACTTC

len: 15
j_gene: TRBJ2-5
d_gene: TRBD2
v_gene: TRBV28
abundance: many
CDR3aa: CASSGTSGKQETQYF
CDR3nt: TGTGCCAGCAGTGGGACTAGCGGGAAGCAAGAGACCCAGTACTTC